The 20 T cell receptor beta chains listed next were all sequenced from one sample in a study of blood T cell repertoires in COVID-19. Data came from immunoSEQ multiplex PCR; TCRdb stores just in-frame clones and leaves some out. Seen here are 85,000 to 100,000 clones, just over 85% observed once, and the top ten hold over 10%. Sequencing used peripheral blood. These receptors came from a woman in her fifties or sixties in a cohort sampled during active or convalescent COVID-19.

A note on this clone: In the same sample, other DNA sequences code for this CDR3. The CDR3: CATSDPGLAASTDTQYF. Here the CDR3 DNA reads TGTGCCACCAGTGACCCAGGACTAGCGGCTAGCACAGATACGCAGTATTTT. V usage is TRBV24-1 and J usage is TRBJ2-3; 10 nucleotides line up with TRBD2. The CDR3 runs 17 residues. Germline CDR1 and CDR2: KGHDR and SFDVKD. The junction had 6 bases not matched to a gene; V was cut back by 4 bases and J by 0 bases.

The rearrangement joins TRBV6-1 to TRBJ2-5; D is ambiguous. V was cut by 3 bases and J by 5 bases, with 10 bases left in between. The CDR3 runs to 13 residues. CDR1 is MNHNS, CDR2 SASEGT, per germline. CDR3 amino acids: CASSEILRETQYF. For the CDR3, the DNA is TGTGCCAGCAGTGAGATCCTCAGGGAGACCCAGTACTTC.

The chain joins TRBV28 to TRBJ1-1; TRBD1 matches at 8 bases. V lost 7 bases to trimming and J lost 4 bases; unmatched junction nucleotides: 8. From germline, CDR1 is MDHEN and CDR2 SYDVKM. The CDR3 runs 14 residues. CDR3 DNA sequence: TGTGCCAGCACCTTACTAGACAGGGGCACTGAAGCTTTCTTT. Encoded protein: CASTLLDRGTEAFF.

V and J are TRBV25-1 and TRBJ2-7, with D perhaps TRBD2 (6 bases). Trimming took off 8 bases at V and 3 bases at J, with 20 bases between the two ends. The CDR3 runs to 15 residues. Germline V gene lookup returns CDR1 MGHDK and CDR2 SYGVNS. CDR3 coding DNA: TGTGCCAGCCGGAGGGACCCACCGATACACTACGAGCAGTACTTC. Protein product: CASRRDPPIHYEQYF.

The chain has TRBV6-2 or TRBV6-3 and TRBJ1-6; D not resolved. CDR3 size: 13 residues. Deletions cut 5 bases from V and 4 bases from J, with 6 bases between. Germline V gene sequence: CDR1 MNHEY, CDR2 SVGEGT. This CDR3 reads CASSRDYNSPLHF. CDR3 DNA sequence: TGTGCCAGCAGTCGAGATTATAATTCACCCCTCCACTTT.

In nucleotides, the CDR3 is TGTGCCAGCAGCCAAGCGTCTAGCGGGAGTGATTTCTTC. It is translated as CASSQASSGSDFF. The chain combines TRBV3-1 (or the pseudogene TRBV3-2) with TRBJ2-1; 10 nucleotides line up with TRBD2. Germline-derived CDR1 and CDR2 are LGHDT and YNNKEL (reference sequence). This CDR3 spans 13 amino acids. Unmatched junction bases numbered 7, after V lost 1 base and J lost 16 bases.

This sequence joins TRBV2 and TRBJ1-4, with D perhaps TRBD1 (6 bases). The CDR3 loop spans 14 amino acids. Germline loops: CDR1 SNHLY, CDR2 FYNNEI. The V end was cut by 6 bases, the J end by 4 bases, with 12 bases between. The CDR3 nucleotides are TGTGCCAGCAGGGGCCGAGGGGGTAATGAAAAACTGTTTTTT. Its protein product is CASRGRGGNEKLFF. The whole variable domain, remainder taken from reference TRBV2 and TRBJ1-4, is EPEVTQTPSHQVTQMGQEVILRCVPISNHLYFYWYRQILGQKVEFLVSFYNNEISEKSEIFDDQFSVERPDGSNFTLKIRSTKLEDSAMYFCASRGRGGNEKLFFGSGTQLSVL.

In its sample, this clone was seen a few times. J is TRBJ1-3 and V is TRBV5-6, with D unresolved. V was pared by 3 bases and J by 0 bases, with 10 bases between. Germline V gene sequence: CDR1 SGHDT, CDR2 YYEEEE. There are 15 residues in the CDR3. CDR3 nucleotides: TGTGCCAGCAGCTACGAACGGTTCTCTGGAAACACCATATATTTT. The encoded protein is CASSYERFSGNTIYF.

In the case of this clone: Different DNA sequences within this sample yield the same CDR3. In nucleotides, the CDR3 is TGCGCCAGCAGCCAAGGTCTGGGGCTACCAGCTTCCTACAATGAGCAGTTCTTC. It codes for CASSQGLGLPASYNEQFF. This chain uses TRBV4-1 with TRBJ2-1; tentatively, D is TRBD1 (5 bases). The CDR3 is made up of 18 amino acids. Germline V gene lookup returns CDR1 MGHRA and CDR2 YSYEKL. Between the trimmed V and J ends, which lost 1 base and 1 base, there was a span of 17 bases.

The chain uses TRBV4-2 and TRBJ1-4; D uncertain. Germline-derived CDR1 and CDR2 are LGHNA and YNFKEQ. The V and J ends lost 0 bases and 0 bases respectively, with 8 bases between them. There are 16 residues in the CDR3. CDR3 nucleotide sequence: TGTGCCAGCAGCCAAGAACGGTTTGCAACTAATGAAAAACTGTTTTTT. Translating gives CASSQERFATNEKLFF.

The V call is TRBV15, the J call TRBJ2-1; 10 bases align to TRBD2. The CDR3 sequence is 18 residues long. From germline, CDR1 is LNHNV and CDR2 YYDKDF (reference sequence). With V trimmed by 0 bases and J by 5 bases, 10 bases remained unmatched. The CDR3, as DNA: TGTGCCACCAGCAGAGATAGGGTTAGCGGGGGGCCGAACAATGAGCAGTTCTTC. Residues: CATSRDRVSGGPNNEQFF.

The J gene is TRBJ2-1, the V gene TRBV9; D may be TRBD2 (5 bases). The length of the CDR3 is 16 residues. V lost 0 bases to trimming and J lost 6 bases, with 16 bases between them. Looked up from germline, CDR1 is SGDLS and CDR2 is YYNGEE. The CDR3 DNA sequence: TGTGCCAGCAGCGTAGGTCATAAAGGGCGGGCCAATGAGCAGTTCTTC. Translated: CASSVGHKGRANEQFF. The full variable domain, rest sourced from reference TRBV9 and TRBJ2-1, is DSGVTQTPKHLITATGQRVTLRCSPRSGDLSVYWYQQSLDQGLQFLIQYYNGEERAKGNILERFSAQQFPDLHSELNLSSLELGDSALYFCASSVGHKGRANEQFFGPGTRLTVL.

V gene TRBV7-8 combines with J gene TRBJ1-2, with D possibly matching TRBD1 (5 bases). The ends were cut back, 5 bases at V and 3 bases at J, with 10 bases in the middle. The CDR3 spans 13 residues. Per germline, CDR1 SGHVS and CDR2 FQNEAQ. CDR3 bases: TGTGCCAGCAGCCCACAGGCTGACTATGGCTACACCTTC. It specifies CASSPQADYGYTF.

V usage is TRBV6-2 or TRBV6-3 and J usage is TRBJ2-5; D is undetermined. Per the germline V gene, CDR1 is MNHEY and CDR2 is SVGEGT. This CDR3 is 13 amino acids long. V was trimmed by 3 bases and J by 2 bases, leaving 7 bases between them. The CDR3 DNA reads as TGTGCCAGCAGTTATGCCAGACAAGAGACCCAGTACTTC. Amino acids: CASSYARQETQYF.

CDR3 in DNA: TGTGCCAGCAGTACCCTAGCGGAGTTAGCCAAAAACATTCAGTACTTC. Its translation: CASSTLAELAKNIQYF. V and J are TRBV27 and TRBJ2-4, with 7 bases identical to TRBD2. The CDR3 is 16 amino acids. V dropped 5 bases and J dropped 0; count of bases not matched to a gene: 7. CDR1 and CDR2 from the germline V gene are MNHEY and SMNVEV (reference sequence).

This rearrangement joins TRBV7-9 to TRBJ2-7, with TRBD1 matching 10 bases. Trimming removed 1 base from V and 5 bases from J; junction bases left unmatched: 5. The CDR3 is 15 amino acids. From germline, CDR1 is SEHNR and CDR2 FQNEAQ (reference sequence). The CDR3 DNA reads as TGTGCCAGCAGCTTAGACGGGACAGGGGTTGACGAGCAGTACTTC. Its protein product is CASSLDGTGVDEQYF. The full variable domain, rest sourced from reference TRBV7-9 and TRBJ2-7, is DTGVSQNPRHKITKRGQNVTFRCDPISEHNRLYWYRQTLGQGPEFLTYFQNEAQLEKSRLLSDRFSAERPKGSFSTLEIQRTEQGDSAMYLCASSLDGTGVDEQYFGPGTRLTVT.

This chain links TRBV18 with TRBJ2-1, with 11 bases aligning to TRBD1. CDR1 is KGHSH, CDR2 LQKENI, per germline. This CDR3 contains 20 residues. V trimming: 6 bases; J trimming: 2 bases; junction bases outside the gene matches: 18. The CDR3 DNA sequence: TGTGCCAGCTCTCTCAGACGCGGATTGGGACAGGGGGTGACCTACAATGAGCAGTTCTTC. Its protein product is CASSLRRGLGQGVTYNEQFF.

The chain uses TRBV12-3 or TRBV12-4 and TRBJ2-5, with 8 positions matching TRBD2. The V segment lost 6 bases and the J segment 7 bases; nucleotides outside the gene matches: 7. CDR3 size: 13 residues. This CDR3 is CASRGGLVGTQYF. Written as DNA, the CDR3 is TGTGCCAGCAGGGGGGGACTAGTGGGGACCCAGTACTTC.

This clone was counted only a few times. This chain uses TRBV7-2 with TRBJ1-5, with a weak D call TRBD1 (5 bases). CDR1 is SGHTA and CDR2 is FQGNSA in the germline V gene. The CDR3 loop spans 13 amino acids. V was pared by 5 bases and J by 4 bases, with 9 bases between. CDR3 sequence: CASSPDRNQPQHF. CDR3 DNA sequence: TGTGCCAGCAGCCCCGACAGAAATCAGCCCCAGCATTTT. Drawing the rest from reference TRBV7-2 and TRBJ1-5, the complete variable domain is GAGVSQSPSNKVTEKGKDVELRCDPISGHTALYWYRQSLGQGLEFLIYFQGNSAPDKSGLPSDRFSAERTGGSVSTLTIQRTQQEDSAVYLCASSPDRNQPQHFGDGTRLSIL.

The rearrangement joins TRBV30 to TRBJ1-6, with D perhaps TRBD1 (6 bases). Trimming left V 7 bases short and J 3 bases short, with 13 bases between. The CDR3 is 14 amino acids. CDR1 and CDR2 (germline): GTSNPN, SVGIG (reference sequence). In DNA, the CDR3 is TGTGCCTTAACCGGGACACGCTATAATTCACCCCTCCACTTT. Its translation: CALTGTRYNSPLHF. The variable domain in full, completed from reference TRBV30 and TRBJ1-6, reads SQTIHQWPATLVQPVGSPLSLECTVEGTSNPNLYWYRQAAGRGLQLLFYSVGIGQISSEVPQNLSASRPQDRQFILSSKKLLLSDSGFYLCALTGTRYNSPLHFGNGTRLTVT.